This T cell receptor beta chain was captured by sequencing in a study of identical twins. Template switching added a universal primer binding site, and final cDNA carried unique molecular identifiers. MiXCR, applied by TCRdb to the 5' RACE reads, yields one record per CDR3 protein. This sample yields 1.5 million to 2 million distinct CDR3 sequences, of which 32% are seen a single time; about 0.3% belongs to the top ten. Note on this clonotype: Its antigen remains unidentified.

Findings and caveats of the study: Cord blood's abundant beta clonotypes had fewer insertions, unlike memory repertoires. Researchers reported excess low generation probability among twin-shared out-of-frame alpha sequences.

The CDR3 runs to 15 residues. Germline CDR1 SGHAT, CDR2 FQNNGV. V was cut by 1 base and J by 2 bases, with 12 bases left in between. The chain couples TRBV11-2 to TRBJ2-7, with no clear D. The sequence was collected from a newborn girl in good health. Sample: cord blood. CDR3 sequence (DNA): TGTGCCAGCAGCTTAGTCCCAGGCTTCACCTACGAGCAGTACTTC. It specifies CASSLVPGFTYEQYF.